A single sample gave rise to the 30 T cell receptor beta chains below, sequenced in a study of cytomegalovirus exposure and HLA in healthy donors. Use of 60 Vbeta and 13 Jbeta primers characterized the PCR. Using immunoSEQ multiplex PCR, the repertoire was profiled, and TCRdb retains in-frame clones only, with some absent. The data show some 150,000 clones, around 65% seen once. The material sequenced was PBMCs. These receptors were collected from a woman aged 25 to 45 in good health and CMV-seropositive.

This clone was found once. The chain combines TRBV7-9 with TRBJ2-3, with 9 nucleotides matching TRBD2. Germline V gives CDR1 SEHNR, CDR2 FQNEAQ (reference sequence). With 5 bases clipped from V and 3 bases from J, the junction kept 9 bases outside the gene matches. This CDR3 comprises 16 residues. The CDR3: CASSPNLAGETDTQYF. The DNA for the CDR3 is TGTGCCAGCAGCCCAAACTTAGCGGGAGAAACAGATACGCAGTATTTT.

The chain employs TRBV30 and TRBJ2-1, with 11 nucleotides matching TRBD2. Germline CDR1 is GTSNPN and CDR2 is SVGIG (reference sequence). Losses at the gene ends were 1 base for V and 6 bases for J; bases not matched to a gene: 2. The CDR3 has 14 residues. CDR3 loop: CAWSGLAGSNEQFF. In DNA form, the CDR3 reads TGTGCCTGGAGTGGACTAGCGGGGTCCAATGAGCAGTTCTTC. The variable domain in full, completed from reference TRBV30 and TRBJ2-1, reads SQTIHQWPATLVQPVGSPLSLECTVEGTSNPNLYWYRQAAGRGLQLLFYSVGIGQISSEVPQNLSASRPQDRQFILSSKKLLLSDSGFYLCAWSGLAGSNEQFFGPGTRLTVL.

The chain has TRBV10-2 and TRBJ1-4; 9 nucleotides agree with TRBD1. The germline V gene encodes CDR1 WSHSY and CDR2 SAAADI. This CDR3 has 16 amino acids. Trimming removed 2 bases from V and 8 bases from J; junction bases left unmatched: 9. This CDR3 reads CASSEPTGGAGEKLFF. DNA for the CDR3: TGCGCCAGCAGTGAGCCCACAGGGGGCGCTGGGGAAAAACTGTTTTTT.

The rearrangement uses TRBV6-1 and TRBJ2-2; D might be TRBD2 (6 bases). The germline V and J ends were trimmed by 1 base and 4 bases, with 13 bases remaining between them. This CDR3 contains 16 residues. The germline V gene has CDR1 MNHNS and CDR2 SASEGT. CDR3 region: CASSEVGTLLTGELFF. The CDR3 DNA reads TGTGCCAGCAGTGAAGTAGGGACTCTACTCACCGGGGAGCTGTTTTTT.

This sequence joins TRBV2 and TRBJ2-1; D perhaps matches TRBD2 (5 bases). The ends were cut back, 2 bases at V and 4 bases at J, with 12 bases in the middle. The CDR3 is 15 residues long. Germline V CDR1 and CDR2: SNHLY, FYNNEI. The CDR3 DNA reads as TGTGCCAGCAGTGAATGGGGAGTTCGGTACAATGAGCAGTTCTTC. Its protein product is CASSEWGVRYNEQFF.

This chain connects TRBV27 to TRBJ2-5, with D unclear. Germline values: CDR1 MNHEY, CDR2 SMNVEV (reference sequence). With 1 base removed from V and 1 base from J, the gap between germline ends came to 10 bases. This CDR3 region has 15 residues. DNA for the CDR3: TGTGCCAGCAGTTTATATTCGGGTCTCCAAGAGACCCAGTACTTC. Its translation is CASSLYSGLQETQYF.

This chain links TRBV18 with TRBJ1-2; D remains unclear. The V and J ends lost 1 base and 8 bases respectively, with 11 bases between them. The CDR3 length is 13 residues. Germline loops: CDR1 KGHSH, CDR2 LQKENI. DNA of the CDR3: TGTGCCAGCTCACCACGGAGTCAACGGGGCTACACCTTC. Translating gives CASSPRSQRGYTF.

The chain carries TRBV7-2 and TRBJ2-1; 9 bases fit TRBD2. The V gene end was trimmed by 2 bases and the J gene end by 7 bases; junction bases not matched to a gene: 9. CDR3 length: 16 residues. CDR1 is SGHTA and CDR2 is FQGNSA in the germline V gene. The CDR3 reads CASSLTLAGYVNEQFF. CDR3 bases: TGTGCCAGCAGCTTAACGCTAGCGGGATATGTAAATGAGCAGTTCTTC.

This clone came up a few times. The chain joins TRBV7-2 to TRBJ1-3; D not resolved. Trimming left V 0 bases short and J 6 bases short, with 6 bases between. The CDR3 is made up of 13 amino acids. Looked up from germline, CDR1 is SGHTA and CDR2 is FQGNSA. This CDR3 reads CASSLAQQNTIYF. The CDR3 nucleotides are TGTGCCAGCAGCTTAGCCCAACAAAACACCATATATTTT.

This chain joins TRBV9 and TRBJ2-3, with D unclear. This CDR3 is built from 13 residues. Germline values: CDR1 SGDLS, CDR2 YYNGEE. Between the trimmed V and J ends, which lost 1 base and 6 bases, there was a span of 9 bases. CDR3 nucleotide sequence: TGTGCCAGCAGCGTAACAACGTCGGATACGCAGTATTTT. It is translated as CASSVTTSDTQYF.

The chain employs TRBV6-5 and TRBJ2-3; 9 bases are shared with TRBD2. V shed 5 bases and J 5 bases; nucleotides not matched to a gene: 5. The CDR3 covers 14 residues. From germline, CDR1 is MNHEY and CDR2 SVGAGI. CDR3 protein: CASSHRLAEDTQYF. CDR3 DNA sequence: TGTGCCAGCAGTCACAGACTAGCGGAAGATACGCAGTATTTT.

The chain couples TRBV19 to TRBJ1-1, with 10 bases matching TRBD1. V gave up 7 bases and J gave up 4 bases; unmatched junction bases: 9. Germline CDR1 is LNHDA and CDR2 is SQIVND (reference sequence). This CDR3 is 15 amino acids long. Here the CDR3 DNA reads TGTGCCAGTACCCCGGGACAGGGGTATGGCACTGAAGCTTTCTTT. Its protein product is CASTPGQGYGTEAFF.

This clone was seen once. V usage is TRBV5-1 and J usage is TRBJ1-2; no firm D call. This CDR3 is built from 16 residues. With 2 bases removed from V and 9 bases from J, the gap between germline ends came to 23 bases. Germline lookup yields CDR1 SGHRS and CDR2 YFSETQ. This CDR3 reads CASSFYVGLERGSYTF. The DNA of the CDR3 is TGCGCCAGCAGCTTCTACGTGGGTTTGGAGCGAGGGAGCTACACCTTC.

V is TRBV11-2 and J is TRBJ2-2; D unclear. CDR1 and CDR2 (germline): SGHAT, FQNNGV. The germline V and J ends were trimmed by 3 bases and 5 bases, with 7 bases remaining between them. This CDR3 is 13 amino acids long. The CDR3 protein is CASSFFETGELFF. The DNA for the CDR3 is TGTGCCAGCAGCTTTTTTGAGACCGGGGAGCTGTTTTTT.

The chain links TRBV7-8 to TRBJ1-1; the match to TRBD1 covers 7 bases. The CDR3 loop spans 13 amino acids. After removal of 3 bases from V and 7 bases from J, the junction contained 5 bases not matched to a gene. The germline gives CDR1 SGHVS, CDR2 FQNEAQ. CDR3 sequence reads: CASSFQGGVEAFF. The DNA of the CDR3 is TGTGCCAGCAGCTTTCAGGGGGGAGTTGAAGCTTTCTTT.

The chain carries TRBV7-7 and TRBJ2-1, with D possibly matching TRBD2 (6 bases). The CDR3 is 13 amino acids. Germline V gene sequence: CDR1 SSHAT, CDR2 FNYEAQ (reference sequence). V dropped 4 bases and J dropped 6 bases, with 10 bases sitting between them. The CDR3 bases are TGTGCCAGCAGCTCTTGGGACTCCAATGAGCAGTTCTTC. This sequence encodes CASSSWDSNEQFF.

The chain employs TRBV29-1 and TRBJ2-5; 11 bases agree with TRBD2. The junction had 11 bases not matched to a gene; V was cut back by 6 bases and J by 2 bases. The CDR3 loop spans 16 amino acids. Germline loops: CDR1 SQVTM, CDR2 ANQGSEA. The CDR3 nucleotides read TGCAGCGTCCACGAGGGGGTAGCGGGAGGGCAAGAGACCCAGTACTTC. This sequence encodes CSVHEGVAGGQETQYF.

The chain combines TRBV19 with TRBJ2-1, with 11 nucleotides matching TRBD2. Germline CDR1 LNHDA, CDR2 SQIVND (reference sequence). The CDR3 runs 15 residues. Losses at the gene ends were 4 bases for V and 4 bases for J; bases not matched to a gene: 3. CDR3 protein: CASSSTSGGYNEQFF. The CDR3 DNA sequence: TGTGCCAGTAGTAGTACTAGCGGGGGTTACAATGAGCAGTTCTTC.

The chain combines TRBV6-5 with TRBJ2-1; a possible D gene is TRBD1 (6 bases). This CDR3 is built from 13 residues. The V end was cut by 7 bases, the J end by 3 bases, with 10 bases between. CDR1 is MNHEY, CDR2 SVGAGI, per germline. The CDR3 region is CASKKTGYNEQFF. CDR3 bases: TGTGCCAGCAAGAAGACAGGCTACAATGAGCAGTTCTTC.

This rearrangement joins TRBV13 to TRBJ2-5; 7 nucleotides agree with TRBD1. The tail of the sequence fits TRBJ2-7 better, so the J call may be wrong. This CDR3 has 14 residues. CDR1 PRHDT and CDR2 FYEKMQ come from the germline V gene (reference sequence). This chain's CDR3 is CASSSGQLTYEQYF. The CDR3 DNA reads TGTGCCAGCAGCTCGGGACAGTTAACCTACGAGCAGTACTTC.

The rearrangement links TRBV5-1 to TRBJ2-3; 8 nucleotides agree with TRBD2. CDR1 and CDR2 (germline): SGHRS, YFSETQ. The CDR3 sequence is 16 residues long. With 0 bases clipped from V and 0 bases from J, the junction kept 3 bases outside the gene matches. CDR3 DNA: TGCGCCAGCAGCTTGGAGCCTAGCGGGAGCACAGATACGCAGTATTTT. Residues: CASSLEPSGSTDTQYF.

The gene calls are TRBV19 and TRBJ2-7; no firm D call. This CDR3 comprises 12 residues. From germline, CDR1 is LNHDA and CDR2 SQIVND (reference sequence). V was cut by 5 bases and J by 3 bases, with 8 bases left in between. The CDR3 loop is CASSLSGYEQYF. The CDR3 bases are TGTGCCAGTAGTTTATCCGGCTACGAGCAGTACTTC. The full variable domain, completed using reference TRBV19 and TRBJ2-7, is DGGITQSPKYLFRKEGQNVTLSCEQNLNHDAMYWYRQDPGQGLRLIYYSQIVNDFQKGDIAEGYSVSREKKESFPLTVTSAQKNPTAFYLCASSLSGYEQYFGPGTRLTVT.

There are a few counts of this clone. The V gene is TRBV19, the J gene TRBJ2-7; 9 bases align to TRBD2. The V segment lost 5 bases and the J segment 7 bases; nucleotides outside the gene matches: 9. Germline loops: CDR1 LNHDA, CDR2 SQIVND (reference sequence). The CDR3 spans 14 residues. The CDR3 loop is CASSLAGGPEEQYF. In DNA, the CDR3 is TGTGCCAGTAGTCTGGCGGGAGGGCCGGAGGAGCAGTACTTC.

The chain links TRBV10-2 to TRBJ2-7; D perhaps matches TRBD1 (5 bases). V lost 5 bases and J 1 base, leaving 12 bases between the germline ends. CDR1 and CDR2 (germline): WSHSY, SAAADI. This CDR3 spans 14 amino acids. CDR3 sequence: CASSSGFGSYEQYF. In DNA form, the CDR3 reads TGCGCCAGCAGTTCAGGGTTTGGGTCCTACGAGCAGTACTTC.

This sequence joins TRBV9 and TRBJ2-6, with 8 bases aligning to TRBD1. This CDR3 region has 19 residues. V dropped 0 bases and J dropped 2; count of bases not matched to a gene: 10. Germline lookup yields CDR1 SGDLS and CDR2 YYNGEE. In nucleotides, the CDR3 is TGTGCCAGCAGCGTAGGGTTTGGGACAGGAGTCGCTGGGGCCAACGTCCTGACTTTC. Amino acids: CASSVGFGTGVAGANVLTF. Looking up the rest from reference TRBV9 and TRBJ2-6 gives the full variable domain: DSGVTQTPKHLITATGQRVTLRCSPRSGDLSVYWYQQSLDQGLQFLIQYYNGEERAKGNILERFSAQQFPDLHSELNLSSLELGDSALYFCASSVGFGTGVAGANVLTFGAGSRLTVL.

The genes are TRBV6-1 and TRBJ2-7; 8 positions match TRBD2. Germline CDR1 and CDR2: MNHNS and SASEGT. The CDR3 has 16 residues. Trimming cost V 4 bases and J 3 bases; bases outside gene matches: 11. The CDR3 is CASSGPTPAGGYEQYF. CDR3 bases: TGTGCCAGCAGTGGGCCCACCCCTGCGGGAGGCTACGAGCAGTACTTC.

The CDR3 DNA reads as TGTGCCAGCAGTTACTCGACACGGACTGTCGCTGGCTACACCTTC. As protein: CASSYSTRTVAGYTF. The rearrangement uses TRBV6-5 and TRBJ1-2; no reliable D call. There are 15 residues in the CDR3. The V and J ends lost 0 bases and 7 bases respectively, with 15 bases between them. The germline V gene has CDR1 MNHEY and CDR2 SVGAGI.

The V call is TRBV6-6, the J call TRBJ2-7, with D perhaps matching TRBD2 (6 bases). This CDR3 has 14 amino acids. Germline V gene data show CDR1 as MNHNY and CDR2 as SVGAGI (reference sequence). Trimming pared 6 bases from V and 0 bases from J, leaving 12 bases between. The CDR3 is CASRAGLLSYEQYF. The CDR3 region has the DNA TGTGCCAGCAGGGCCGGACTACTCTCCTACGAGCAGTACTTC.

The V call is TRBV30, the J call TRBJ2-1; 9 nucleotides agree with TRBD2. CDR3 length: 16 amino acids. Germline V CDR1 and CDR2: GTSNPN, SVGIG (reference sequence). J lost 3 bases, V lost 1 base, and 7 bases had no gene match. CDR3: CAWSDPQRGVYNEQFF. In DNA form, the CDR3 reads TGTGCCTGGAGTGACCCCCAGCGGGGGGTCTACAATGAGCAGTTCTTC.

The chain uses TRBV6-6 and TRBJ2-7; TRBD1 might be the D (5 bases). This CDR3 has 11 amino acids. The germline V gene has CDR1 MNHNY and CDR2 SVGAGI (reference sequence). Trimming left V 6 bases short and J 7 bases short, with 10 bases between. CDR3 nucleotides: TGTGCCAGCAGCCGTAGGGGTGAGCAGTACTTC. Its translation: CASSRRGEQYF.